The 24 T cell receptor beta chains below were found in one sample sequenced in a study of shared clonotypes between healthy human individuals. Terminally differentiated effector memory CD45RA+ cells were excluded from the naive CD8 cells, which were CD45RO-negative and positively selected for CCR7. Clones were read by immunoSEQ multiplex PCR, and TCRdb kept only the in-frame ones, dropping some. Here the sample spans about 2.2 million clones, approximately 94% being singletons. The sample comprised naive CD8+ T cells from PBMCs. The receptors originated from a man between 18 and 29 years old in good health. Some clones in this sample may be carry-over from other donors' samples.

The chain couples TRBV28 to TRBJ2-1; D is uncertain. Looked up from germline, CDR1 is MDHEN and CDR2 is SYDVKM. The germline V and J ends were trimmed by 6 bases and 8 bases, with 14 bases remaining between them. The CDR3 length is 13 residues. The CDR3 protein is CASSRLPQYEQFF. The CDR3 DNA reads as TGTGCCAGCAGCCGCCTCCCTCAGTATGAGCAGTTCTTC.

This clone appeared once. The V call is TRBV5-4, the J call TRBJ2-3; 8 nucleotides line up with TRBD2. Germline V CDR1 and CDR2: SGHNT, YYREEE (reference sequence). This CDR3 is built from 16 residues. Trimming took 4 bases from V and 6 from J; bases not matched to a gene: 13. The CDR3 region is CASSPRGKAGVDTQYF. CDR3 nucleotides: TGTGCCAGCAGCCCGAGAGGAAAAGCGGGAGTTGATACGCAGTATTTT.

The rearrangement uses TRBV6-5 and TRBJ1-1; D unclear. V shed 2 bases and J shed 4 bases, with 14 bases lying between them. Germline values: CDR1 MNHEY, CDR2 SVGAGI. The CDR3 loop spans 15 amino acids. As DNA, the CDR3 is TGTGCCAGCAGTTACATGGGAGGGTTTGGCACTGAAGCTTTCTTT. It encodes CASSYMGGFGTEAFF.

There are a few counts of this clone. In the same sample, other DNA sequences code for this CDR3. The chain employs TRBV30 and TRBJ1-1; D ambiguous. The germline V gene encodes CDR1 GTSNPN and CDR2 SVGIG (reference sequence). Trimming shortened V by 0 bases and J by 1 base, and 6 bases separated the two germline ends. CDR3 length: 13 residues. CDR3 protein: CAWSVAPNTEAFF. The CDR3 bases are TGTGCCTGGAGTGTTGCCCCGAACACTGAAGCTTTCTTT.

The chain links TRBV7-6 to TRBJ2-3; no reliable D call. CDR3 length equals 15 residues. V dropped 2 bases and J dropped 3 bases, with 12 bases sitting between them. The germline CDR1 and CDR2 sequences are SGHVS and FNYEAQ. This CDR3 is CASSLNRPPTDTQYF. The CDR3 DNA sequence: TGTGCCAGCAGCTTAAACCGTCCTCCGACAGATACGCAGTATTTT.

This rearrangement joins TRBV6-8 to TRBJ2-2, with D maybe TRBD2 (5 bases). V gave up 6 bases and J gave up 7 bases, with 18 bases separating them. The CDR3 is made up of 15 amino acids. Germline V gene data show CDR1 as MNHGY and CDR2 as SAAAGT. CDR3 sequence reads: CASSHRREWGGELFF. The CDR3 bases are TGTGCCAGCAGCCACCGAAGGGAGTGGGGCGGGGAGCTGTTTTTT.

The chain employs TRBV6-5 and TRBJ2-1; 9 bases agree with TRBD1. With V trimmed by 7 bases and J by 3 bases, 4 bases remained unmatched. CDR3 length: 14 residues. Germline values: CDR1 MNHEY, CDR2 SVGAGI. CDR3 region: CASTYRGLYNEQFF. CDR3 nucleotide sequence: TGTGCCAGCACCTACAGGGGGCTCTACAATGAGCAGTTCTTC.

The chain is built from TRBV7-9 and TRBJ2-5; no definite D call. V lost 5 bases and J 5 bases, leaving 18 bases between the germline ends. The V gene's germline CDR1 is SEHNR and CDR2 FQNEAQ (reference sequence). There are 15 residues in the CDR3. The CDR3 is CASSIIWTVGETQYF. Here the CDR3 DNA reads TGTGCCAGCAGCATAATATGGACGGTGGGGGAGACCCAGTACTTC.

The chain employs TRBV19 and TRBJ1-1, with D possibly matching TRBD1 (5 bases). Germline V gives CDR1 LNHDA, CDR2 SQIVND (reference sequence). Trimming shortened V by 4 bases and J by 5 bases, and 11 bases separated the two germline ends. This CDR3 is 13 amino acids long. Here the CDR3 DNA reads TGTGCCAGTAGTAGTCAGGGAAGTACTGAAGCTTTCTTT. Translation gives CASSSQGSTEAFF. Drawing the rest from reference TRBV19 and TRBJ1-1, the complete variable domain is DGGITQSPKYLFRKEGQNVTLSCEQNLNHDAMYWYRQDPGQGLRLIYYSQIVNDFQKGDIAEGYSVSREKKESFPLTVTSAQKNPTAFYLCASSSQGSTEAFFGQGTRLTVV.

Concerning this clone: Other nucleotide sequences from this sample produce the same CDR3. The chain has TRBV9 and TRBJ2-1, with 11 bases identical to TRBD2. The germline CDR1 and CDR2 sequences are SGDLS and YYNGEE. The CDR3 spans 13 residues. J was trimmed by 8 bases and V by 4 bases; bases with no gene match: 2. DNA for the CDR3: TGTGCCAGCAGCCCGGGACTAGCGGATGAGCAGTTCTTC. The encoded protein is CASSPGLADEQFF.

The table lists this clone with a count of one. This rearrangement joins TRBV2 to TRBJ2-1; TRBD2 matches at 8 bases. J was trimmed by 3 bases and V by 7 bases; bases with no gene match: 5. The V gene's germline CDR1 is SNHLY and CDR2 FYNNEI. CDR3 size: 14 residues. This CDR3 reads CASMQLAVYNEQFF. The CDR3 DNA sequence: TGTGCCAGCATGCAACTAGCGGTCTACAATGAGCAGTTCTTC.

The CDR3 nucleotides read TGCGCCAGCAGCCGGGGACTAGCGGGAGTCTCGGGCACCGGGGAGCTGTTTTTT. Translation: CASSRGLAGVSGTGELFF. The V gene is TRBV5-1, the J gene TRBJ2-2; TRBD2 aligns across 14 bases. The CDR3 contains 18 residues. The trim removed 4 bases at V and 4 bases at J, leaving 9 bases unmatched. The germline CDR1 and CDR2 sequences are SGHRS and YFSETQ.

The J gene is TRBJ1-2, the V gene TRBV29-1; D uncertain. The germline V gene has CDR1 SQVTM and CDR2 ANQGSEA. The CDR3 length is 13 residues. The V end was cut by 1 base, the J end by 3 bases, with 9 bases between. CDR3 sequence reads: CSVEVPAYYGYTF. The CDR3 DNA is TGCAGCGTTGAAGTTCCAGCTTACTATGGCTACACCTTC.

This chain uses TRBV29-1 with TRBJ2-2, with D unclear. Germline V gene sequence: CDR1 SQVTM, CDR2 ANQGSEA. The CDR3 runs to 12 residues. The V and J ends lost 7 bases and 4 bases respectively, with 10 bases between them. The CDR3 sequence is CSAALSTGELFF. CDR3 coding DNA: TGCAGCGCCGCCCTTTCCACCGGGGAGCTGTTTTTT.

The chain carries TRBV28 and TRBJ2-5, with D unclear. The CDR3 runs to 13 residues. Germline CDR1 and CDR2: MDHEN and SYDVKM. Trimming pared 3 bases from V and 0 bases from J, leaving 5 bases between. CDR3 sequence reads: CASSLANQETQYF. CDR3 sequence (DNA): TGTGCCAGCAGTTTGGCCAACCAAGAGACCCAGTACTTC.

V is TRBV4-1 and J is TRBJ1-4; the D is unclear. Germline lookup yields CDR1 MGHRA and CDR2 YSYEKL. The CDR3 sequence is 12 residues long. The ends were cut back, 4 bases at V and 10 bases at J, with 10 bases in the middle. The CDR3 reads CASSPPDSKLFF. The DNA for the CDR3 is TGCGCCAGCAGCCCCCCTGACTCAAAACTGTTTTTT.

This chain connects TRBV27 to TRBJ2-2; D unresolved. This CDR3 has 15 amino acids. Germline V CDR1 and CDR2: MNHEY, SMNVEV (reference sequence). V was trimmed by 1 base and J by 5 bases, leaving 11 bases between them. The CDR3 here is CASSLYQGWTGELFF. For the CDR3, the DNA is TGTGCCAGCAGTTTATACCAAGGGTGGACCGGGGAGCTGTTTTTT.

Notes on this clone: Other nucleotide sequences from this sample produce the same CDR3. This chain connects TRBV6-6 to TRBJ2-7; D is perhaps TRBD1 (5 bases). The germline V and J ends were trimmed by 8 bases and 3 bases, with 8 bases remaining between them. Germline-derived CDR1 and CDR2 are MNHNY and SVGAGI (reference sequence). The CDR3 runs to 11 residues. The CDR3 sequence: CASSDSYEQYF. CDR3 nucleotides: TGTGCCAGCTCCGACAGCTACGAGCAGTACTTC.

The chain links TRBV4-1 to TRBJ2-1; TRBD1 agrees at 9 bases. Germline V gene data show CDR1 as MGHRA and CDR2 as YSYEKL. This CDR3 comprises 15 residues. The V segment lost 2 bases and the J segment 7 bases; nucleotides outside the gene matches: 6. CDR3 coding DNA: TGCGCCAGCAGCCAACCCGGGACAGGGAGGAATGAGCAGTTCTTC. It codes for CASSQPGTGRNEQFF.

The V and J genes are TRBV28 and TRBJ2-2; tentative D call: TRBD2 (6 bases). The CDR3 consists of 15 residues. Germline V CDR1 and CDR2: MDHEN, SYDVKM. Trimming cost V 5 bases and J 2 bases, with 12 bases left between them. The CDR3 DNA reads as TGTGCCAGCAGTGAAGGAGGGCGAAACACCGGGGAGCTGTTTTTT. Its translation: CASSEGGRNTGELFF.

This clone showed up just a few times. The chain is built from TRBV7-9 and TRBJ1-1, with a weak D call TRBD1 (6 bases). The CDR3 consists of 17 residues. V lost 5 bases and J 0 bases, leaving 19 bases between the germline ends. Germline CDR1 is SEHNR and CDR2 is FQNEAQ (reference sequence). The CDR3 nucleotides are TGTGCCAGCAGCGGCCCAGGACAGCCGAACCTGAACACTGAAGCTTTCTTT. It encodes CASSGPGQPNLNTEAFF.

The V gene is TRBV5-1, the J gene TRBJ2-7; TRBD1 matches 8 bases. The CDR3 runs to 16 residues. After removal of 4 bases from V and 0 bases from J, the junction contained 9 bases not matched to a gene. Germline CDR1 is SGHRS and CDR2 is YFSETQ. Here the CDR3 DNA reads TGCGCCAGCAGCCCCTCCCGGGACAGGAGCTCCTACGAGCAGTACTTC. It codes for CASSPSRDRSSYEQYF.

The J gene is TRBJ2-7, the V gene TRBV4-1; 9 positions match TRBD2. V was pared by 4 bases and J by 4 bases, with 8 bases of the junction left unmatched. The CDR3 extends over 15 amino acids. Germline loops: CDR1 MGHRA, CDR2 YSYEKL. DNA of the CDR3: TGCGCCAGCAGCCCCCGTAGCGGGAGTAAGTACGAGCAGTACTTC. Amino acids: CASSPRSGSKYEQYF.

The J gene is TRBJ2-1, the V gene TRBV7-6; tentative D call: TRBD1 (5 bases). The V end lost 5 bases, the J end lost 8 bases, and 13 bases lay between the germline ends. The germline V gene encodes CDR1 SGHVS and CDR2 FNYEAQ. This CDR3 spans 13 amino acids. DNA for the CDR3: TGTGCCAGCAGCCGATCAGGGTCCCATGAGCAGTTCTTC. Translated: CASSRSGSHEQFF.